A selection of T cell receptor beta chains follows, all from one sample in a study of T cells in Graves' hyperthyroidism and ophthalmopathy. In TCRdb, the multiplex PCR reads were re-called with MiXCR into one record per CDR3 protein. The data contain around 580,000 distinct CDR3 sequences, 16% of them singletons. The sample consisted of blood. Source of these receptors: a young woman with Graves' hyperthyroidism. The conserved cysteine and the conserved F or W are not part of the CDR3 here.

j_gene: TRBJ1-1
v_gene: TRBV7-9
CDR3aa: ASSLYSPKNTEAF

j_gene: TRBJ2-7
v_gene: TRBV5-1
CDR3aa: ASSWDRVTYEQY

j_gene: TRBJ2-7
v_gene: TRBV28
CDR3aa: ASSFAGTYEQY

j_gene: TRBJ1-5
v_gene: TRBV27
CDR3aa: ASRELGRGNQPQH

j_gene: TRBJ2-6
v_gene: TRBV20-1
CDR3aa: SARPQNSGANVLT

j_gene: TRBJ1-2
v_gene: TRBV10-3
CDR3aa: AISEVQGHYGYT

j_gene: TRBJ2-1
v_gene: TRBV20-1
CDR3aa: SAKTSGRVNEQF

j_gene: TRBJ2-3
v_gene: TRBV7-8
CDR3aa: ASTIPTGAAGADTQY

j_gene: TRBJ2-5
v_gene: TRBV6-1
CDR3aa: ASTKGLAGQETQY

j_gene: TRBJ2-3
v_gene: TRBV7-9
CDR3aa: ASSLGRQDPDTQY

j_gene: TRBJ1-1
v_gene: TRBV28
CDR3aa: ASSFGQGSNTEAF

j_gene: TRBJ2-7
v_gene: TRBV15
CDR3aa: ATSRDSGRSYEQY

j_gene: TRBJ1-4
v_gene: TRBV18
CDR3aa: ASSPELPGGREKLF

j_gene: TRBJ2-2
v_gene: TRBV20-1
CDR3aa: SARPTTGLAGTGELF

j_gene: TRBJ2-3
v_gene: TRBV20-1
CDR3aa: SASRAGGVATQY

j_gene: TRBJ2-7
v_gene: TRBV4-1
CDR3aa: ASSQDLTTHEQY

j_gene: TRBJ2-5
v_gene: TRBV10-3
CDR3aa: AISESISRQETQY

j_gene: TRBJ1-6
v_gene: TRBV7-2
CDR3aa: ASSLQLTYNSPLH

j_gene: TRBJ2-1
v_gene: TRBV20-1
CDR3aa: SAAPWEGYNEQF

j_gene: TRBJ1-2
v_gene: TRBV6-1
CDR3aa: ASSEPLRTVLSYGYT

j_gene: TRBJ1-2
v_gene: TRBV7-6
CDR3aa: ASSERTGVDGYT

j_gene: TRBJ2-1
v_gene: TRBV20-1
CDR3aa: SVTGGRGEQF

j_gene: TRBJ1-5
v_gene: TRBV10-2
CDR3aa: ASSPRTGVKYSNQPQH

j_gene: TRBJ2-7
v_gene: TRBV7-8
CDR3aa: ASSFAGTSRIHEQY

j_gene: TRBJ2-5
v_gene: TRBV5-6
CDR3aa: ASSLAGTGQETQY

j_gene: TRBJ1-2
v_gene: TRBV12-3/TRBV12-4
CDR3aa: ASSRQGEYGYT

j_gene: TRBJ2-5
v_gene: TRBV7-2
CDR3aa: ASSLGRGGGRETQY

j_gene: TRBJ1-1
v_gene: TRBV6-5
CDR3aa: ASSYPRGMGNTEAF